One sample yielded the 30 T cell receptor beta chains listed below, sequenced in a study of blood T cell repertoires in COVID-19. The protocol was immunoSEQ multiplex PCR, while the TCRdb copy is restricted to in-frame clones and leaves out a portion. The sample holds 190,000 or so clones, approximately 86% seen once. The specimen was peripheral blood. The receptor set was obtained from a man aged 35 to 55 with active or convalescent COVID-19.

This chain joins TRBV11-2 and TRBJ1-1; TRBD1 aligns across 7 bases. CDR1 SGHAT and CDR2 FQNNGV come from the germline V gene. This CDR3 contains 13 residues. J gave up 6 bases and V 5 bases, and 6 bases lay outside the gene matches. CDR3 amino acids: CASSPETGPEAFF. The CDR3 bases are TGTGCCAGCAGCCCCGAGACAGGGCCTGAAGCTTTCTTT.

This chain uses TRBV10-2 with TRBJ1-2, with D unclear. The CDR3 runs to 15 residues. CDR1 is WSHSY and CDR2 is SAAADI in the germline V gene. The ends were cut back, 0 bases at V and 8 bases at J, with 16 bases in the middle. The CDR3 loop is CASSESTRRGDGYTF. In DNA form, the CDR3 reads TGCGCCAGCAGTGAGTCGACCAGGCGGGGAGACGGCTACACCTTC.

The V and J genes are TRBV18 and TRBJ1-1; D gene uncertain. The germline CDR1 and CDR2 sequences are KGHSH and LQKENI. This CDR3 contains 15 residues. Trimming shortened V by 6 bases and J by 5 bases, and 19 bases separated the two germline ends. DNA for the CDR3: TGTGCCAGCTCCCCTAACTCTGGGAGTAGAACTGAAGCTTTCTTT. Its protein is CASSPNSGSRTEAFF.

The gene calls are TRBV9 and TRBJ2-1, with 8 positions matching TRBD1. CDR1 SGDLS and CDR2 YYNGEE come from the germline V gene. V lost 3 bases to trimming and J lost 1 base; unmatched junction nucleotides: 6. This CDR3 has 16 amino acids. DNA for the CDR3: TGTGCCAGCAGCGGACAGGGGATTATGTCCTACAATGAGCAGTTCTTC. Encoded protein: CASSGQGIMSYNEQFF.

The chain uses TRBV7-9 and TRBJ1-2; D might be TRBD1 (6 bases). The CDR3 sequence is 14 residues long. Trimming removed 3 bases at V and 4 bases at J, with 12 bases between. Per the germline V gene, CDR1 is SEHNR and CDR2 is FQNEAQ (reference sequence). CDR3 loop: CASSFYDRSYGYTF. In DNA, the CDR3 is TGTGCCAGCAGCTTTTATGACAGGTCCTATGGCTACACCTTC.

The J gene is TRBJ2-7, the V gene TRBV15; TRBD2 matches at 13 bases. Looked up from germline, CDR1 is LNHNV and CDR2 is YYDKDF (reference sequence). V was pared by 1 base and J by 4 bases, with 10 bases of the junction left unmatched. This CDR3 is 18 amino acids long. This chain's CDR3 is CATSRGRGLAGQLYEQYF. CDR3 nucleotide sequence: TGTGCCACCAGCAGAGGAAGGGGACTAGCGGGACAACTGTACGAGCAGTACTTC.

Only one count was recorded for this clone. The chain uses TRBV3-1 (or the pseudogene TRBV3-2) and TRBJ1-6, with unresolved D. Between the trimmed V and J ends, which lost 1 base and 0 bases, there was a span of 10 bases. CDR1 LGHDT and CDR2 YNNKEL come from the germline V gene (reference sequence). The CDR3 covers 17 residues. In nucleotides, the CDR3 is TGTGCCAGCAGCCAAGCCGTGTGGAGCTCCTATAATTCACCCCTCCACTTT. This translates into CASSQAVWSSYNSPLHF.

The gene calls are TRBV5-1 and TRBJ1-6; possibly TRBD1 for D (6 bases). Germline V gene lookup returns CDR1 SGHRS and CDR2 YFSETQ. The CDR3 extends over 18 amino acids. Trimming took 4 bases from V and 0 from J, leaving 17 bases between them. CDR3 loop: CASSGSTGFGSYNSPLHF. CDR3 DNA: TGCGCCAGCAGCGGATCCACAGGGTTCGGCTCCTATAATTCACCCCTCCACTTT.

The gene calls are TRBV28 and TRBJ1-1; a possible D gene is TRBD1 (5 bases). Trimming took 5 bases from V and 1 from J, leaving 14 bases between them. This CDR3 region has 15 residues. The germline CDR1 and CDR2 sequences are MDHEN and SYDVKM. CDR3 residues: CASSNPGLTNTEAFF. The CDR3 coding sequence is TGTGCCAGCAGTAACCCGGGACTCACGAACACTGAAGCTTTCTTT.

The sample holds a few counts of this clone. The rearrangement links TRBV4-3 to TRBJ1-2; D perhaps matches TRBD1 (5 bases). There are 18 residues in the CDR3. From germline, CDR1 is LGHNA and CDR2 YSLEER. Trimming took 0 bases from V and 3 from J, leaving 20 bases between them. Here the CDR3 DNA reads TGCGCCAGCAGCCAAGAACCCCTTGGGGGACTGGCGGACTATGGCTACACCTTC. It encodes CASSQEPLGGLADYGYTF.

This clone showed up just a few times. The chain has TRBV19 and TRBJ1-2; unclear D gene. Trimming left V 2 bases short and J 2 bases short, with 6 bases between. This CDR3 is 13 amino acids long. Per the germline V gene, CDR1 is LNHDA and CDR2 is SQIVND (reference sequence). CDR3 sequence reads: CASSIKQNYGYTF. The CDR3 DNA reads as TGTGCCAGTAGTATAAAGCAAAACTATGGCTACACCTTC.

J is TRBJ2-3 and V is TRBV29-1; TRBD1 matches 7 bases. There are 14 residues in the CDR3. J was trimmed by 5 bases and V by 6 bases; bases with no gene match: 11. Germline V CDR1 and CDR2: SQVTM, ANQGSEA. Here the CDR3 reads CSVPYPDREDTQYF. Written as DNA, the CDR3 is TGCAGCGTCCCATATCCCGACAGGGAAGATACGCAGTATTTT.

The V gene is TRBV14, the J gene TRBJ1-2; TRBD1 aligns across 8 bases. V lost 0 bases, J lost 8 bases, and 14 bases stayed unmatched. Germline V gene lookup returns CDR1 SGHDN and CDR2 FVKESK. The CDR3 contains 17 residues. CDR3 residues: CASSQDPRDRGLWGYTF. CDR3 DNA sequence: TGTGCCAGCAGCCAAGATCCCCGCGACAGGGGTTTATGGGGCTACACCTTC.

The gene calls are TRBV6-1 and TRBJ1-2; 7 positions match TRBD1. The germline gives CDR1 MNHNS, CDR2 SASEGT. This CDR3 is built from 17 residues. J lost 8 bases, V lost 4 bases, and 19 bases had no gene match. The CDR3 protein is CASSGRDSDSRSSGYTF. DNA for the CDR3: TGTGCCAGCAGTGGACGGGACAGCGACTCGCGATCCTCCGGCTACACCTTC.

CDR3 coding DNA: TGTGCCAGCAGTGACTTCCAAGACAGGGACTACGAGCAGTACTTC. It translates to CASSDFQDRDYEQYF. V usage is TRBV25-1 and J usage is TRBJ2-7; TRBD1 matches at 7 bases. V shed 3 bases and J 3 bases; nucleotides not matched to a gene: 8. CDR1 and CDR2 from the germline V gene are MGHDK and SYGVNS. This CDR3 spans 15 amino acids.

The chain is built from TRBV9 and TRBJ2-7; 8 positions match TRBD1. The CDR3 extends over 16 amino acids. Losses at the gene ends were 1 base for V and 5 bases for J; bases not matched to a gene: 11. Per germline, CDR1 SGDLS and CDR2 YYNGEE. As DNA, the CDR3 is TGTGCCAGCAGCGTAAGGCCCGGCAGGGGGCGCGACGAGCAGTACTTC. Translation gives CASSVRPGRGRDEQYF.

Only one count was recorded for this clone. The chain uses TRBV9 and TRBJ2-3; 10 bases agree with TRBD2. V was pared by 4 bases and J by 7 bases, with 12 bases of the junction left unmatched. This CDR3 region has 16 residues. CDR1 is SGDLS, CDR2 YYNGEE, per germline. The CDR3 is CASSPRGAGGVNTQYF. CDR3 sequence (DNA): TGTGCCAGCAGCCCCCGTGGAGCGGGGGGGGTAAATACGCAGTATTTT.

This chain links TRBV24-1 with TRBJ2-3; D gene uncertain. This CDR3 is 13 amino acids long. CDR1 is KGHDR and CDR2 is SFDVKD in the germline V gene. V lost 5 bases and J lost 4, with 9 bases in between. Here the CDR3 DNA reads TGTGCCACCAGTGGTAGTAAGCCAGATACGCAGTATTTT. Its protein product is CATSGSKPDTQYF.

This chain uses TRBV6-5 with TRBJ1-2, with TRBD1 as a possible D gene (5 bases). Trimming shortened V by 7 bases and J by 7 bases, and 13 bases separated the two germline ends. The germline gives CDR1 MNHEY, CDR2 SVGAGI. The CDR3 is made up of 12 amino acids. In nucleotides, the CDR3 is TGTGCCAGCAAAGCAGGGTTGGGTGGCTACACCTTC. This codes for CASKAGLGGYTF.

This clone occurred once. The junction and the germline gene differ at one end; a read error may be behind it. This rearrangement joins TRBV28 to TRBJ1-5; 7 nucleotides line up with TRBD1. The CDR3 has 14 residues. From germline, CDR1 is MDHEN and CDR2 SYDVKM. The CDR3 spells CVSQGVRSNQPQHF. CDR3 coding DNA: TGTGTCAGCCAGGGGGTGCGTAGCAATCAGCCCCAGCATTTT.

The CDR3 sequence is CAWSVRFGGITDTQYF. The CDR3 DNA reads TGTGCCTGGAGTGTACGGTTCGGGGGTATCACAGATACGCAGTATTTT. V is TRBV30 and J is TRBJ2-3, with D maybe TRBD2 (6 bases). The CDR3 spans 16 residues. V was cut by 0 bases and J by 2 bases, with 15 bases left in between. CDR1 is GTSNPN, CDR2 SVGIG, per germline (reference sequence).

V is TRBV28 and J is TRBJ1-1; a weak D match, TRBD1 (5 bases). V was shortened by 4 bases and J by 3 bases, with 18 bases between the two germline ends. This CDR3 is 16 amino acids long. CDR1 and CDR2 from the germline V gene are MDHEN and SYDVKM. CDR3 bases: TGTGCCAGCAGTTCTCCGATCAGGGTAGAGGACACTGAAGCTTTCTTT. This codes for CASSSPIRVEDTEAFF.

The chain is built from TRBV7-2 and TRBJ2-7, with 12 positions matching TRBD1. Germline CDR1 reads SGHTA; CDR2 reads FQGNSA. V lost 5 bases, J lost 4 bases, and 9 bases stayed unmatched. The CDR3 spans 16 residues. The CDR3 loop is CASSQAGTGGVYEQYF. Written as DNA, the CDR3 is TGTGCCAGCAGCCAGGCCGGGACAGGGGGCGTTTACGAGCAGTACTTC.

The rearrangement uses TRBV12-5 and TRBJ1-4; 7 bases line up with TRBD1. The germline V gene encodes CDR1 LGHNT and CDR2 FRNRAP. V trimming: 1 base; J trimming: 0 bases; junction bases outside the gene matches: 8. CDR3 size: 18 residues. Here the CDR3 DNA reads TGTGCTAGTGGTTTGGGGAGGGGGACAGCGTCAACTAATGAAAAACTGTTTTTT. Its protein product is CASGLGRGTASTNEKLFF.

This clone has a single count. The chain has TRBV15 and TRBJ2-7, with 7 bases fitting TRBD1. This CDR3 is 16 amino acids long. Germline CDR1 LNHNV, CDR2 YYDKDF (reference sequence). V lost 1 base to trimming and J lost 7 bases; unmatched junction nucleotides: 13. The CDR3 sequence: CATSRANHRGTQEQYF. The CDR3 DNA sequence: TGTGCCACCAGCAGAGCGAATCACAGGGGTACCCAAGAGCAGTACTTC. Full variable domain (outside the CDR3, taken from reference TRBV15 and TRBJ2-7): DAMVIQNPRYQVTQFGKPVTLSCSQTLNHNVMYWYQQKSSQAPKLLFHYYDKDFNNEADTPDNFQSRRPNTSFCFLDIRSPGLGDTAMYLCATSRANHRGTQEQYFGPGTRLTVT.

The chain couples TRBV2 to TRBJ2-5, with 8 bases lining up with TRBD2. Germline V gives CDR1 SNHLY, CDR2 FYNNEI. CDR3 length equals 13 residues. Losses at the gene ends were 5 bases for V and 4 bases for J; bases not matched to a gene: 3. This CDR3 is CASSPAGAETQYF. CDR3 coding DNA: TGTGCCAGCAGTCCAGCGGGGGCAGAGACCCAGTACTTC.

V is TRBV30 and J is TRBJ1-1; no clear D gene. The length of the CDR3 is 12 residues. The germline V gene has CDR1 GTSNPN and CDR2 SVGIG (reference sequence). V was cut by 0 bases and J by 7 bases, with 9 bases left in between. CDR3 in amino acids: CAWSVTRGEAFF. The CDR3 bases are TGTGCCTGGAGTGTAACTCGCGGTGAAGCTTTCTTT. The entire variable domain, with the rest obtained from reference TRBV30 and TRBJ1-1, is as follows: SQTIHQWPATLVQPVGSPLSLECTVEGTSNPNLYWYRQAAGRGLQLLFYSVGIGQISSEVPQNLSASRPQDRQFILSSKKLLLSDSGFYLCAWSVTRGEAFFGQGTRLTVV.

The V call is TRBV4-1, the J call TRBJ2-7, with D possibly matching TRBD1 (5 bases). The V end lost 5 bases, the J end lost 4 bases, and 18 bases lay between the germline ends. Germline loops: CDR1 MGHRA, CDR2 YSYEKL. The CDR3 contains 15 residues. CDR3 DNA sequence: TGCGCCAGCAGCTCCTGGGCTGGGGCAGAATACGAGCAGTACTTC. Encoded protein: CASSSWAGAEYEQYF.

The rearrangement links TRBV30 to TRBJ2-3, with 8 bases aligning to TRBD1. CDR3 length: 15 residues. The V gene end was trimmed by 0 bases and the J gene end by 4 bases; junction bases not matched to a gene: 6. Germline V CDR1 and CDR2: GTSNPN, SVGIG (reference sequence). CDR3 protein: CAWSVGQGEADTQYF. CDR3 nucleotide sequence: TGTGCCTGGAGTGTAGGACAGGGTGAGGCAGATACGCAGTATTTT. Looking up the rest from reference TRBV30 and TRBJ2-3 gives the full variable domain: SQTIHQWPATLVQPVGSPLSLECTVEGTSNPNLYWYRQAAGRGLQLLFYSVGIGQISSEVPQNLSASRPQDRQFILSSKKLLLSDSGFYLCAWSVGQGEADTQYFGPGTRLTVL.

This chain uses TRBV2 with TRBJ1-3; 11 bases fit TRBD1. CDR3 length: 16 amino acids. From germline, CDR1 is SNHLY and CDR2 FYNNEI. J gave up 2 bases and V 3 bases, and 3 bases lay outside the gene matches. The CDR3 DNA sequence: TGTGCCAGCAGTGAGGGGACAGGGGGAACTGGAAACACCATATATTTT. It is translated as CASSEGTGGTGNTIYF.